This passage covers 17 T cell receptor beta chains from one sample sequenced in a study of blood T cell repertoires in COVID-19. TCRdb's table, derived via immunoSEQ multiplex PCR, lists solely in-frame clones and lacks some. In the table there are about 250,000 clones, 70% to 90% of which are singletons. Sequencing was carried out using peripheral blood. The receptors were sampled from a man between 18 and 35 years old with active or convalescent COVID-19.

V gene TRBV5-1 combines with J gene TRBJ2-3, with 9 bases fitting TRBD2. The CDR3 has 15 amino acids. Germline CDR1 SGHRS, CDR2 YFSETQ. The junction had 6 bases not matched to a gene; V was cut back by 3 bases and J by 4 bases. The CDR3 DNA reads TGCGCCAGCAGCTCTCCTAGCGGGATCTCAGATACGCAGTATTTT. The encoded protein is CASSSPSGISDTQYF.

The chain employs TRBV10-3 and TRBJ1-5; 9 bases align to TRBD1. CDR3 length equals 16 residues. The germline gives CDR1 ENHRY, CDR2 SYGVKD. J was trimmed by 5 bases and V by 1 base; bases with no gene match: 6. The DNA of the CDR3 is TGTGCCATCAGTGAGTTAGGGACAGGGAAACATCAGCCCCAGCATTTT. Protein: CAISELGTGKHQPQHF.

This chain uses TRBV12-3 or TRBV12-4 with TRBJ1-5; 8 bases agree with TRBD1. Trimming removed 7 bases from V and 3 bases from J; junction bases left unmatched: 2. CDR3 length: 13 amino acids. The CDR3 sequence is CASTRGPNQPQHF. The CDR3 nucleotides read TGTGCCAGCACCAGGGGGCCCAATCAGCCCCAGCATTTT.

CDR3: CASSYGLAGGRSSYNEQFF. CDR3 nucleotides: TGTGCCAGCAGCTATGGACTAGCGGGAGGAAGGAGCTCCTACAATGAGCAGTTCTTC. The chain uses TRBV7-3 and TRBJ2-1; 14 bases agree with TRBD2. The CDR3 runs to 19 residues. The germline gives CDR1 SGHTA, CDR2 FQGTGA. The ends lost 4 bases at V and 0 bases at J; junction bases unmatched: 8.

The genes are TRBV18 and TRBJ2-1; perhaps TRBD1 as D (8 bases). V shed 3 bases and J shed 5 bases, with 14 bases lying between them. Looked up from germline, CDR1 is KGHSH and CDR2 is LQKENI. The CDR3 has 15 residues. This CDR3 reads CASSPGQGGNNEQFF. CDR3 coding DNA: TGTGCCAGCTCACCTGGACAGGGAGGGAACAATGAGCAGTTCTTC.

The CDR3 DNA follows: TGTGCCAGCACCTCCCGGGGGGGTAGCTCCTACAATGAGCAGTTCTTC. This codes for CASTSRGGSSYNEQFF. The chain joins TRBV7-9 to TRBJ2-1, with 8 bases matching TRBD2. Germline loops: CDR1 SEHNR, CDR2 FQNEAQ (reference sequence). This CDR3 contains 16 residues. V shed 7 bases, J shed 0 bases, and the junction held 8 bases outside the gene matches.

The rearrangement uses TRBV19 and TRBJ2-2, with 8 bases aligning to TRBD2. Trimming at V came to 3 bases and at J to 7 bases, leaving 13 bases not matched to a gene. The CDR3 is 17 amino acids. Looked up from germline, CDR1 is LNHDA and CDR2 is SQIVND (reference sequence). This CDR3 is CASSMDPREGPVGELFF. DNA for the CDR3: TGTGCCAGTAGTATGGATCCCCGGGAGGGCCCAGTCGGGGAGCTGTTTTTT.

The chain employs TRBV19 and TRBJ1-5; D is unclear. V gave up 5 bases and J gave up 6 bases, with 17 bases separating them. CDR3 length: 15 residues. Germline V gene lookup returns CDR1 LNHDA and CDR2 SQIVND (reference sequence). The CDR3 bases are TGTGCCAGTAGTTCGGAAACGCCAGCGGGTCAGCCCCAGCATTTT. Translated, it gives CASSSETPAGQPQHF.

J is TRBJ2-1 and V is TRBV9; a weak D match, TRBD1 (7 bases). This CDR3 region has 15 residues. V lost 0 bases, J lost 3 bases, and 10 bases lay in between. Per the germline V gene, CDR1 is SGDLS and CDR2 is YYNGEE. The CDR3 DNA reads TGTGCCAGCAGCGTAGGGCAGGGGGGCTACAATGAGCAGTTCTTC. It codes for CASSVGQGGYNEQFF.

V usage is TRBV3-1 (or the pseudogene TRBV3-2) and J usage is TRBJ2-1; perhaps TRBD1 as D (6 bases). V was shortened by 7 bases and J by 4 bases, with 11 bases between the two germline ends. This CDR3 comprises 13 residues. CDR1 is LGHDT, CDR2 YNNKEL, per germline (reference sequence). CDR3 in amino acids: CASKRGNYNEQFF. In DNA form, the CDR3 reads TGTGCCAGCAAAAGGGGGAATTACAATGAGCAGTTCTTC.

The chain recombines TRBV13 with TRBJ1-5, with D hard to call. The CDR3 contains 14 residues. V gave up 0 bases and J gave up 5 bases, with 8 bases separating them. Looked up from germline, CDR1 is PRHDT and CDR2 is FYEKMQ (reference sequence). The CDR3 DNA reads TGTGCCAGCAGCTTAGGGGGAGCGGATCAGCCCCAGCATTTT. It specifies CASSLGGADQPQHF.

The V and J genes are TRBV27 and TRBJ2-7, with TRBD2 identical over 9 bases. The germline V gene has CDR1 MNHEY and CDR2 SMNVEV (reference sequence). CDR3 length: 15 amino acids. V lost 2 bases, J lost 1 base, and 3 bases stayed unmatched. The CDR3 bases are TGTGCCAGCAGTTTAGGTAGCGGGAGATCCTACGAGCAGTACTTC. This translates into CASSLGSGRSYEQYF.

This sequence joins TRBV19 and TRBJ1-1; D unresolved. The CDR3 covers 15 residues. Germline loops: CDR1 LNHDA, CDR2 SQIVND (reference sequence). V lost 1 base to trimming and J lost 0 bases, with 9 bases between them. The CDR3 region is CASSIGSIMNTEAFF. The CDR3 DNA follows: TGTGCCAGTAGTATAGGCAGTATCATGAACACTGAAGCTTTCTTT.

This clone was found once. The CDR3 loop reads CASSKTGRERNNQPQHF. The CDR3 DNA follows: TGTGCCAGTAGTAAAACAGGGCGAGAACGGAACAATCAGCCCCAGCATTTT. V gene TRBV19 combines with J gene TRBJ1-5; D perhaps matches TRBD1 (6 bases). The CDR3 has 17 residues. Per germline, CDR1 LNHDA and CDR2 SQIVND (reference sequence). V shed 4 bases and J shed 3 bases, with 19 bases lying between them.

V usage is TRBV24-1 and J usage is TRBJ1-5; maybe TRBD1 (6 bases). V was clipped by 5 bases and J by 6 bases, with 10 bases between them. This CDR3 comprises 13 residues. CDR1 and CDR2 from the germline V gene are KGHDR and SFDVKD. The CDR3 nucleotides are TGTGCCACCAGTGCAGGGGCCGGTCAGCCCCAGCATTTT. Translated, it gives CATSAGAGQPQHF.

CDR3 region: CASSLIMGGGRNQPQHF. The CDR3 DNA reads TGTGCCAGTAGCTTGATCATGGGGGGAGGTCGCAATCAGCCCCAGCATTTT. The J gene is TRBJ1-5, the V gene TRBV19; D might be TRBD1 (5 bases). The germline V and J ends were trimmed by 6 bases and 2 bases, with 20 bases remaining between them. This CDR3 is built from 17 residues. CDR1 is LNHDA, CDR2 SQIVND, per germline (reference sequence). Full variable domain (remainder filled in from reference TRBV19 and TRBJ1-5): DGGITQSPKYLFRKEGQNVTLSCEQNLNHDAMYWYRQDPGQGLRLIYYSQIVNDFQKGDIAEGYSVSREKKESFPLTVTSAQKNPTAFYLCASSLIMGGGRNQPQHFGDGTRLSIL.

The rearrangement uses TRBV9 and TRBJ1-6; D possibly corresponds to TRBD1 (5 bases). Trimming pared 3 bases from V and 5 bases from J, leaving 9 bases between. Germline V gives CDR1 SGDLS, CDR2 YYNGEE. There are 14 residues in the CDR3. This chain's CDR3 is CASSGAQDNSPLHF. The CDR3 bases are TGTGCCAGCAGCGGGGCACAGGATAATTCACCCCTCCACTTT.